Listed below are T cell receptor beta chains from one sample, sequenced in a study of T-cell memory formation after mild COVID-19. A single record per CDR3 protein comes from TCRdb applying MiXCR to the 5' RACE reads. This table has roughly 190,000 distinct CDR3 sequences, around 17% appearing once. Sequenced: PBMCs or a T cell subset sorted from them (not recorded which). These receptors came from an adult woman who had mild COVID-19 (a few samples of this study predate the infection). Cell type and time point are not known. Each CDR3 is given with its conserved first and last residue. A D gene is named only where the DNA matches it firmly. Clone size appears in some rows only: once, few, many, or a class for an expanded clone.

TRBD1,TRBJ1-2,TRBV5-1,few,TGCGCCAGCAGCTTGGCCTCAGGGGGCCTGGACTATGGCTACACCTTC,CASSLASGGLDYGYTF
-,TRBJ1-3,TRBV5-1,few,TGCGCCAGCAGCTTGGAGGCCACAGGCTCTGGAAACACCATATATTTT,CASSLEATGSGNTIYF
-,TRBJ2-3,TRBV10-3,few,TGTGCCATCAGTGATCGGTCTCTTAGCACAGATACGCAGTATTTT,CAISDRSLSTDTQYF
-,TRBJ1-1,TRBV29-1,-,TGCAGCGTGAGCACAGGGTTAAAGAACACTGAAGCTTTCTTT,CSVSTGLKNTEAFF
-,TRBJ2-1,TRBV7-7,few,TGTGCTAGCAGCTTCGGGGGTAATGGTGAGCAGTTCTTC,CASSFGGNGEQFF
TRBD1,TRBJ2-4,TRBV6-5,-,TGTGCCAGCAGTCCGATGCGACAGGGGACCATTCAGTACTTC,CASSPMRQGTIQYF
-,TRBJ1-1,TRBV3-1,-,TGTGCCAGCAGTTGGGGGTACACTGAAGCTTTCTTT,CASSWGYTEAFF
TRBD2,TRBJ2-3,TRBV3-1,few,TGTGCCAGCAGCCTCGGGACTAGAAGCACAGATACGCAGTATTTT,CASSLGTRSTDTQYF
-,TRBJ1-2,TRBV6-5,-,TGTGCCAGCAGTTACTCAGGGGGGAGCTATGGCTACACCTTC,CASSYSGGSYGYTF
-,TRBJ1-5,TRBV2,-,TGTGCCAGCAGTGTTTTGAGGGGGGAGGCCCAGCATTTT,CASSVLRGEAQHF
-,TRBJ2-2,TRBV9,-,TGTGCCAGCAGCGTAGGTAACAGGGCGAACACCGGGGAGCTGTTTTTT,CASSVGNRANTGELFF
TRBD1,TRBJ1-4,TRBV28,-,TGTGCCAGCGGTCACGGGACAGGCCAACGTGAAAAACTGTTTTTT,CASGHGTGQREKLFF
TRBD2,TRBJ2-1,TRBV20-1,-,TGCAGTGCTCCTCCGGGACTAGCGGGGGGCGGCAATGAGCAGTTCTTC,CSAPPGLAGGGNEQFF
-,TRBJ1-1,TRBV3-1,few,TGTGCCAGCAGCCGACGGGACACAAACACTGAAGCTTTCTTT,CASSRRDTNTEAFF
-,TRBJ2-5,TRBV5-6,-,TGTGCCAGCAGCCCCCCCTGGGGAGGTGAAGAGACCCAGTACTTC,CASSPPWGGEETQYF
-,TRBJ1-3,TRBV12-3/TRBV12-4,-,TGTGCCAGCAGCCCCTTGGTGGGACCCCGACTCTCTGGAAACACCATATATTTT,CASSPLVGPRLSGNTIYF
-,TRBJ1-1,TRBV28,-,TGTGCCAGCAGCGGACCCCGTGGCACTGAAGCTTTCTTT,CASSGPRGTEAFF
-,TRBJ1-1,TRBV6-5,few,TGTGCCAGCAGTTACTCAACAAACAGTAACACTGAAGCTTTCTTT,CASSYSTNSNTEAFF
TRBD1,TRBJ2-7,TRBV11-3,few,TGTGCCAGCAGGCACCGGGACAGCTTCTACGAGCAGTACTTC,CASRHRDSFYEQYF
TRBD2,TRBJ2-7,TRBV24-1,many,TGTGCCACCAGAGGACTAGCGGGAGAGCAGTACTTC,CATRGLAGEQYF
-,TRBJ2-7,TRBV6-5,few,TGTGCCAGCAGTTACTCTAGGGACTACGAGCAGTACTTC,CASSYSRDYEQYF
-,TRBJ2-2,TRBV5-1,-,TGCGCCAGCAGCTTGTGGGACCGGGACACCGGGGAGCTGTTTTTT,CASSLWDRDTGELFF
-,TRBJ2-7,TRBV12-3/TRBV12-4,-,TGTGCCAGCAGGGACAGCCGGACCTACGAGCAGTACTTC,CASRDSRTYEQYF
TRBD1,TRBJ2-2,TRBV7-3,many,TGTGCCAGCAGCCCTAGAGGGGGCAACACCGGGGAGCTGTTTTTT,CASSPRGGNTGELFF
-,TRBJ2-1,TRBV5-1,few,TGCGCCAGCAGCTTAGGAGGTGCCTCCTACAATGAGCAGTTCTTC,CASSLGGASYNEQFF
TRBD1,TRBJ2-3,TRBV13,-,TGTGCCAGCAGCCTGGACAGGGTTGGCACAGATACGCAGTATTTT,CASSLDRVGTDTQYF
-,TRBJ1-5,TRBV10-3,-,TGTGCCATCCAGGGCGGGGCGGACCAGCCCCAGCATTTT,CAIQGGADQPQHF
-,TRBJ2-1,TRBV5-6,many,TGTGCCAGCAGCTTGTATGCGGGTCTAAAGTCCTACAATGAGCAGTTCTTC,CASSLYAGLKSYNEQFF
-,TRBJ2-2,TRBV7-9,many,TGTGCCAGCAGCTTAGCTATCGTCGGATCCGGGGAGCTGTTTTTT,CASSLAIVGSGELFF
TRBD1,TRBJ2-1,TRBV7-6,-,TGTGCCAGCAGCTTAGGGACAGGGGCGACGGAGCAGTTCTTC,CASSLGTGATEQFF
-,TRBJ1-6,TRBV5-1,-,TGCGCCAGCAGCTCGACCGATCGTGGGTCAGTAAATTCACCCCTCCACTTT,CASSSTDRGSVNSPLHF
-,TRBJ1-2,TRBV20-1,few,TGCAGTGCTAGGGAAGACAGCCCCTATGGCTACACCTTC,CSAREDSPYGYTF
TRBD1,TRBJ1-1,TRBV6-5,-,TGTGCCAGCAACCCGGGGACAGGGCAAGGCACTGAAGCTTTCTTT,CASNPGTGQGTEAFF
-,TRBJ2-7,TRBV29-1,few,TGCAGCGTTGTTGGAGGGCACGAGCAGTACTTC,CSVVGGHEQYF
-,TRBJ2-2,TRBV5-6,-,TGTGCCAGCAGCATCATACAGGGTACCGGGGAGCTGTTTTTT,CASSIIQGTGELFF
TRBD2,TRBJ2-5,TRBV2,-,TGTGCCAGCAGTGAAGAAGCTGGGCTAGCGGGGATGGAGACCCAGTACTTC,CASSEEAGLAGMETQYF
TRBD1,TRBJ1-5,TRBV12-3/TRBV12-4,few,TGTGCCAGCAGCCCAGGACAGGGGGCTGCGGGCAATCAGCCCCAGCATTTT,CASSPGQGAAGNQPQHF
TRBD1,TRBJ1-1,TRBV29-1,-,TGCAGCGTACGGACCGGGACAGGGAACACTGAAGCTTTCTTT,CSVRTGTGNTEAFF
TRBD1,TRBJ1-5,TRBV27,-,TGTGCCAGCAGTTTAAGGGGCGGGACAGCTTATAGCAATCAGCCCCAGCATTTT,CASSLRGGTAYSNQPQHF
-,TRBJ2-6,TRBV30,-,TGTGCCTGGAGTGTAGGTGGGGCCAACGTCCTGACTTTC,CAWSVGGANVLTF